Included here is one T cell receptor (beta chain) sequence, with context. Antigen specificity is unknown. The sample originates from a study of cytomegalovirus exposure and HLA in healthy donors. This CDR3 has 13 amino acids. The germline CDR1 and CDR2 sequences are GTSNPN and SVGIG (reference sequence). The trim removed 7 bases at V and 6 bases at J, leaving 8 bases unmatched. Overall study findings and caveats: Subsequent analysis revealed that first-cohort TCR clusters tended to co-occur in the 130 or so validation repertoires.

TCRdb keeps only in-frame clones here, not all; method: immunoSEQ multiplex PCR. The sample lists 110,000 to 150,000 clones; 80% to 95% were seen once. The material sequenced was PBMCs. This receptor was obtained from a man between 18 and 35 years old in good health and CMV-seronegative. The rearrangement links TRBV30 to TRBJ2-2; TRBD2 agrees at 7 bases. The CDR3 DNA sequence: TGTGCCTCCGATGGGGGGGAGGCCGGGGAGCTGTTTTTT. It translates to CASDGGEAGELFF. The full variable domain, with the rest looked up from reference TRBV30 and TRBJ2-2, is SQTIHQWPATLVQPVGSPLSLECTVEGTSNPNLYWYRQAAGRGLQLLFYSVGIGQISSEVPQNLSASRPQDRQFILSSKKLLLSDSGFYLCASDGGEAGELFFGEGSRLTVL.